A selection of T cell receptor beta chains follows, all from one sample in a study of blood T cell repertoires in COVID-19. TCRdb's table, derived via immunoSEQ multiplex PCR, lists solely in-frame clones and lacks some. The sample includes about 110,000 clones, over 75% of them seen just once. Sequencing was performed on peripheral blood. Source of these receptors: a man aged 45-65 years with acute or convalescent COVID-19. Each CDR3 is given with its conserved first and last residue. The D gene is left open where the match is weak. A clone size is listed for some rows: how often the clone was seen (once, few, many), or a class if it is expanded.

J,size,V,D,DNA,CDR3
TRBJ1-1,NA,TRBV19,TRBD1,TGTGCCAGTAGTACGGGACAGGGTTGGAACACTGAAGCTTTCTTT,CASSTGQGWNTEAFF
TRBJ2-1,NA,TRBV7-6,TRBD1,TGTGCCAGCAGTCTAGAGGGGCAGGGGGCCCGAGAGCAGTTCTTC,CASSLEGQGAREQFF
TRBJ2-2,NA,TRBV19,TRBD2,TGTGCCAGTACCCCCGGGGGGGGGAACACCGGGGAGCTGTTTTTT,CASTPGGGNTGELFF
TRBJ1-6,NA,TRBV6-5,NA,TGTGCCAGTGGGAGCTCCTATAATTCACCCCTCCACTTT,CASGSSYNSPLHF
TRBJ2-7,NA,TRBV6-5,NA,TGTGCCAGCAGTTTCAACAGGGAGATATTTTTCCACGAGCAGTACTTC,CASSFNREIFFHEQYF
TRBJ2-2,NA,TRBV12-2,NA,TGTGCAAGTCGCTTAGCGATTTGGGACAGGGACACCGGGGAGCTGTTTTTT,CASRLAIWDRDTGELFF
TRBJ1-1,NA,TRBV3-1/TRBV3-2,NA,TGTGCCAGCAGCCAAGATGAGCTGGAGGGCTCTGAAGCTTTCTTT,CASSQDELEGSEAFF
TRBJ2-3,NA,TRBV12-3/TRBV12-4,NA,TGTGCCAGCAGTTTTGGTGCGGTAGATACGCAGTATTTT,CASSFGAVDTQYF
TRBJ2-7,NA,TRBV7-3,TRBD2,TGTGCCAGCAGCTTTAACGCGGGGGACTCCTACGAGCAGTACTTC,CASSFNAGDSYEQYF
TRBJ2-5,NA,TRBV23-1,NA,TGCGCCAGCAGTCCCCCTCAGGATAAACTGGAAGAGACCCAGTACTTC,CASSPPQDKLEETQYF
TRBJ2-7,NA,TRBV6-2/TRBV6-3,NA,TGTGCCAGCAGTCCAGGGCTCATCTCCTACGAGCAGTACTTC,CASSPGLISYEQYF
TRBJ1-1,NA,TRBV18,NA,TGTGCCAGCTCACCAGAAACCTATCAGCGGAGACGAGAAGCTTTCTTT,CASSPETYQRRREAFF
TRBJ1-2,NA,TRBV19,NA,TGTGCCAGTAGTATAGAACGAGGAGGAAGAACTCTAAGCTATGGCTACACCTTC,CASSIERGGRTLSYGYTF
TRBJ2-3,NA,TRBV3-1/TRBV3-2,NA,TGTGCCAGCAGCCCTCGGACTTTCAGCACAGATACGCAGTATTTT,CASSPRTFSTDTQYF
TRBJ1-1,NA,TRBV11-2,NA,TGTGCCAGCAGTCTACAGGCTTCACTCACTGAAGCTTTCTTT,CASSLQASLTEAFF
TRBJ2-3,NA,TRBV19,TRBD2,TGTGCCAGTAGTATACGAACTAGCGGAGATACGCAGTATTTT,CASSIRTSGDTQYF
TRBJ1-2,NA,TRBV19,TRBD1,TGTGCCAGTAGTACATGGGACAGGGGTAACTATGGCTACACCTTC,CASSTWDRGNYGYTF
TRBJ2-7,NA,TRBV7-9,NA,TGTGCCACTCGGGGGGACAACAACGAGCAGTACTTC,CATRGDNNEQYF
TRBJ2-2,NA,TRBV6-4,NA,TGTGCCAGCAGACCCGACAGGATCACCGGGGAGCTGTTTTTT,CASRPDRITGELFF
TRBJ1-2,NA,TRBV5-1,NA,TGCGCCAGCAGCTTACTAGGCGGGGGAAAGGATGGCTACACCTTC,CASSLLGGGKDGYTF
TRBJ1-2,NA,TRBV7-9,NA,TGTGCCAGCAGCTTTGACAGTAACTATGGCTACACCTTC,CASSFDSNYGYTF
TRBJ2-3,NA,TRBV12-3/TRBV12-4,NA,TGTGCCAGCAGTAAGGCCAGCGGAGATACGCAGTATTTT,CASSKASGDTQYF
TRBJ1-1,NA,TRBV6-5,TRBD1,TGTGCCAGCAGTCTGACAGGGCCTAGCACTGAAGCTTTCTTT,CASSLTGPSTEAFF
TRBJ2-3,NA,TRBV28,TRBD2,TGTGCCAGCAGTCTGGGACTAGCGGGAGCCGAGACAGATACGCAGTATTTT,CASSLGLAGAETDTQYF
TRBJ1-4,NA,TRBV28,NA,TGTGCCAGCAGTTTACCATTGGAAAAACTGTTTTTT,CASSLPLEKLFF
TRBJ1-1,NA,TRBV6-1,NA,TGTGCCAGCAGTGAAGCCACTAGGGTGGGAACTGAAGCTTTCTTT,CASSEATRVGTEAFF
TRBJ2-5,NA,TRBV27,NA,TGTGCCAGCAGAAGAGCGGAGAAGGGAGAGACCCAGTACTTC,CASRRAEKGETQYF
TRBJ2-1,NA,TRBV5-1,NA,TGCGCCAGCAGCTTCGGCCTCCGGACAGTTGTTGAGCAGTTCTTC,CASSFGLRTVVEQFF
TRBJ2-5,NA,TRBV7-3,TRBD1,TGTGCCAGCAGCTCGGGACAGGCAGAGACCCAGTACTTC,CASSSGQAETQYF
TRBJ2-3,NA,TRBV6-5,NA,TGTGCCAGCAGTTACGCCAGGTTTTCTACGCAGTATTTT,CASSYARFSTQYF
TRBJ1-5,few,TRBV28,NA,TGTGCCAGCAGATTTGGCGCCAGGTCTAGCAATCAGCCCCAGCATTTT,CASRFGARSSNQPQHF
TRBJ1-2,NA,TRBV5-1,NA,TGCGCCAGCAGCCTAGACGACAGGCCCTATGGCTACACCTTC,CASSLDDRPYGYTF
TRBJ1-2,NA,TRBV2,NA,TGTGCCAGCAGGGACAGCTTATATGGCTACACCTTC,CASRDSLYGYTF
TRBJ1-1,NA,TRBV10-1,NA,TGCGCCAGCAGTGATGGAGGGGCGCAAGGACGAGAAGCTTTCTTT,CASSDGGAQGREAFF
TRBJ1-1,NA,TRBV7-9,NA,TGTGCCAGCAGTTCGCAGGTGAAGGACACTGAAGCTTTCTTT,CASSSQVKDTEAFF
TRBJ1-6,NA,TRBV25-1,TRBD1,TGTGCCAGCAGTCAGAGTACAGGGGGCTTTTCACCCCTCCACTTT,CASSQSTGGFSPLHF
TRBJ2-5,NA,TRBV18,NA,TGTGCCAGCTCGCCGGGACATGTGGGGGAGACCCAGTACTTC,CASSPGHVGETQYF
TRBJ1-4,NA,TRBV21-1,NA,TGTGCCAGCACAAAGGGAACAGGGTTGGGAGAAAAACTGTTTTTT,CASTKGTGLGEKLFF
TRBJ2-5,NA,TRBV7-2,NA,TGTGCCAGCAGCCAGAGGTCTGGAAGCCAAGAGACCCAGTACTTC,CASSQRSGSQETQYF
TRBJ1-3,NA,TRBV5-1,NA,TGCGCCAGCAGCTTGGGGTCAGGGGACGGAAACACCATATATTTT,CASSLGSGDGNTIYF
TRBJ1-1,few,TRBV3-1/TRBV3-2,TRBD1,TGTGCCAGCAGCCCGCGACAGGGGTGGGGGTCCATGAACACTGAAGCTTTCTTT,CASSPRQGWGSMNTEAFF
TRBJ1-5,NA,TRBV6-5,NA,TGTGCCAGCAGACCCGGACAGAATAGCAATCAGCCCCAGCATTTT,CASRPGQNSNQPQHF
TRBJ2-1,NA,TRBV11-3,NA,TGTGCCAGCAGTCGTGACTCTGAGCAGTTCTTC,CASSRDSEQFF
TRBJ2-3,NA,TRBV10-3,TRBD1,TGTGCCATCAGTGGACCGGGACAGGGGACTGATACGCAGTATTTT,CAISGPGQGTDTQYF
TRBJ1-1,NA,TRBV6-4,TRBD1,TGTGCCAGCAGGCAACAGGGGACCACTGAAGCTTTCTTT,CASRQQGTTEAFF
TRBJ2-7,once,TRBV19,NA,TGTGCCAGTAGCACCGGCTTCGAGGCTTACGAGCAGTACTTC,CASSTGFEAYEQYF
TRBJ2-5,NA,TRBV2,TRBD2,TGTGCCAGCTTCTACCCAGGACTAGCGCTCAAAGAGACCCAGTACTTC,CASFYPGLALKETQYF
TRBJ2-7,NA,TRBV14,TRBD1,TGTGCCAGCAGACCGGACAGGGGCTTCGGTTACGAGCAGTACTTC,CASRPDRGFGYEQYF
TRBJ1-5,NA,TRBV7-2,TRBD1,TGTGCCAGCAGCTTAGTGGGACAGGGGGTGCTTCATCAGCCCCAGCATTTT,CASSLVGQGVLHQPQHF
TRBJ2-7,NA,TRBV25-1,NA,TGTGCCAGCGGGTTTCCGGGATCCTACGAGCAGTACTTC,CASGFPGSYEQYF
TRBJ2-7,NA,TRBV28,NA,TGTGCTCGGCCCTCGGCCGGGGTCTCCTACGAGCAGTACTTC,CARPSAGVSYEQYF
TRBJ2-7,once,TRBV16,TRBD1,TGTGCCAGCAGCCCCCCGGACAGGGGGAATATCTACGAGCAGTACTTC,CASSPPDRGNIYEQYF
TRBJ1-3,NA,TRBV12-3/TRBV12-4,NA,TGTGCCAGCAGTCCGGGGACTGGAAACACCATATATTTT,CASSPGTGNTIYF
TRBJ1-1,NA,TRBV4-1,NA,TGCGCCAGCAGCCAGATTAACGAGGGCGCTGAAGCTTTCTTT,CASSQINEGAEAFF
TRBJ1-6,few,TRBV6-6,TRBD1,TGTGCCAGCGCCCGCAGAGGGGGCCGCGGGGATTCACCCCTCCACTTT,CASARRGGRGDSPLHF
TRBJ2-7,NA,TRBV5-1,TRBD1,TGCGCCAGCAGCTCTAAACCGGGACAGGGGTCCTACGAGCAGTACTTC,CASSSKPGQGSYEQYF
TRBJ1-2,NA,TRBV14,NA,TGTGCCAGCAGCCAAGTTATCAGCTATGGCTACACCTTC,CASSQVISYGYTF
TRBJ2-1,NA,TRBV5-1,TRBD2,TGCGCCAGCAGTGATGGAGCGGGAGAGCAGTTCTTC,CASSDGAGEQFF
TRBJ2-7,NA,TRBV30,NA,TGTGCCTGGAGGCAGGGGCACGAGCAGTACTTC,CAWRQGHEQYF
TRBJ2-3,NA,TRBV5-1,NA,TGCGCCAGCAGCTTGGATGGCAGCACAGATACGCAGTATTTT,CASSLDGSTDTQYF